These T cell receptor beta chains were read from a single sample in a study of STAT5B mutations in CD4+ large granular lymphocyte leukemia. The data were produced by immunoSEQ multiplex PCR, yet TCRdb's version contains in-frame clones alone and is incomplete. Of 30,000 to 40,000 clones in the sample, around 89% were seen once. Sequencing used CD4+ T cells from blood buffy coats. All receptors derive from a human donor in good health. The CDR3 runs from the conserved cysteine through the conserved F or W. A D gene is named only where the DNA matches it firmly. A row's size may be missing; if present it is once, few, many or a size class.

size: -; J: TRBJ1-5; D: TRBD1; V: TRBV11-3; DNA: TGTGCCAGCAGTTTAAGACCGGGACAGAGTTTCAATCAGCCCCAGCATTTT; CDR3: CASSLRPGQSFNQPQHF
size: -; J: TRBJ2-3; D: TRBD2; V: TRBV18; DNA: TGTGCCAGCTCACCACGGCTAGCGGGGAGCACAGATACGCAGTATTTT; CDR3: CASSPRLAGSTDTQYF
size: once; J: TRBJ2-3; D: TRBD2; V: TRBV6-5; DNA: TGTGCCAGCAGCCTTCGCGGGGGAGGGAGAGATACGCAGTATTTT; CDR3: CASSLRGGGRDTQYF
size: -; J: TRBJ2-3; D: TRBD2; V: TRBV27; DNA: TGTGCCAGCAGAGCCTGGGCGGGGGGGCAATCAGATACGCAGTATTTT; CDR3: CASRAWAGGQSDTQYF
size: -; J: TRBJ2-1; D: -; V: TRBV7-3; DNA: TGTGCCAGCAGCTCTATTCCCGAAAATGAGCAGTTCTTC; CDR3: CASSSIPENEQFF
size: -; J: TRBJ2-7; D: TRBD1; V: TRBV7-2; DNA: TGTGCCAGCAGCCGAGGGGACAGACGCTACGAGCAGTACTTC; CDR3: CASSRGDRRYEQYF
size: once; J: TRBJ1-1; D: -; V: TRBV6-5; DNA: TGTGCCAGCAAGCGGGACCCCGGTATGTCTGAAGCTTTCTTT; CDR3: CASKRDPGMSEAFF
size: -; J: TRBJ2-1; D: -; V: TRBV6-6; DNA: TGTGCCAGCAGTTACCAGGGACGGAACTCCTACAATGAGCAGTTCTTC; CDR3: CASSYQGRNSYNEQFF
size: -; J: TRBJ2-2; D: -; V: TRBV7-2; DNA: TGTGCCAGCAGCCGGAGGGGCGGGGAGCTGTTTTTT; CDR3: CASSRRGGELFF
size: once; J: TRBJ1-1; D: -; V: TRBV18; DNA: TGTGCCAGCTCACCTTCCGAGGAGTTTAACACTGAAGCTTTCTTT; CDR3: CASSPSEEFNTEAFF
size: once; J: TRBJ1-1; D: -; V: TRBV28; DNA: TGTGCCAGCAGTTTAGTAGGTGGGCATCGGACAGAAGCTTTCTTT; CDR3: CASSLVGGHRTEAFF
size: -; J: TRBJ1-2; D: -; V: TRBV9; DNA: TGTGCCAGCAGCGTAGACAGCCCGAAATACGGTGGCTACACCTTC; CDR3: CASSVDSPKYGGYTF
size: -; J: TRBJ2-6; D: -; V: TRBV5-5; DNA: TGTGCCAGCAGCCCCCGCTCTGGGGCCAACGTCCTGACTTTC; CDR3: CASSPRSGANVLTF
size: -; J: TRBJ2-1; D: -; V: TRBV6-5; DNA: TGTGCCAGCAGTTACTCGATCGGGTTGGGGGGTTGGGAGCAGTTCTTC; CDR3: CASSYSIGLGGWEQFF
size: -; J: TRBJ1-2; D: -; V: TRBV7-9; DNA: TGTGCCAGCAGCTTAGTTGGCGGAACTTATGGCTACACCTTC; CDR3: CASSLVGGTYGYTF
size: -; J: TRBJ1-2; D: -; V: TRBV5-8; DNA: TGTGCCAGCAGCTTGCTGAATTCCTATGGCTACACCTTC; CDR3: CASSLLNSYGYTF
size: -; J: TRBJ2-3; D: -; V: TRBV7-8; DNA: TGTGCCAGCAGCTTAGGGGCCACAGATACGCAGTATTTT; CDR3: CASSLGATDTQYF
size: few; J: TRBJ1-2; D: -; V: TRBV7-2; DNA: TGTGCCAGCAGCTCACGAGGGCAGGTCACGTCTGATGGCTACACCTTC; CDR3: CASSSRGQVTSDGYTF
size: -; J: TRBJ1-4; D: -; V: TRBV9; DNA: TGTGCCAGCAGCGTAGATTTTCAGGGGCCACTGTTTTTT; CDR3: CASSVDFQGPLFF
size: -; J: TRBJ2-3; D: -; V: TRBV21-1; DNA: TGTGCCAGCAGCAGAGGGGGAGGAGATACGCAGTATTTT; CDR3: CASSRGGGDTQYF
size: -; J: TRBJ1-3; D: -; V: TRBV19; DNA: TGTGCCACGACGACACTTGCCTTCTCTGGAAACACCATATATTTT; CDR3: CATTTLAFSGNTIYF
size: once; J: TRBJ2-3; D: -; V: TRBV6-5; DNA: TGTGCCAGCAGTAAGGTCCCAGATACGCAGTATTTT; CDR3: CASSKVPDTQYF
size: -; J: TRBJ1-5; D: TRBD1; V: TRBV7-9; DNA: TGTGCCAGCGTCCCGGGGACAGGGTCAATAGCGAATCAGCCCCAGCATTTT; CDR3: CASVPGTGSIANQPQHF
size: once; J: TRBJ2-5; D: -; V: TRBV19; DNA: TGTGCCAGTAGTAGATATCAGCAAGAGACCCAGTACTTC; CDR3: CASSRYQQETQYF
size: -; J: TRBJ2-3; D: TRBD2; V: TRBV4-1; DNA: TGCGCCAGCAGCCGAGCGTTAGCGGGGCCCACATTT; CDR3: CASSRALAGPTF
size: -; J: TRBJ2-5; D: TRBD1; V: TRBV25-1; DNA: TGTGCCAGCAGTGAATGGCAGACAGGGGTGGAAGAGACCCAGTACTTC; CDR3: CASSEWQTGVEETQYF
size: -; J: TRBJ2-3; D: -; V: TRBV5-1; DNA: TGCGCCAGCAGTCGTTTTTCGGACAGCACAGATACGCAGTATTTT; CDR3: CASSRFSDSTDTQYF